The present T cell receptor (beta chain) was sequenced within a study of OX40 agonist ivuxolimab in advanced cancers. This clone turned up a few times. The CDR3 is 12 residues long. CDR1 MNHEY and CDR2 SMNVEV come from the germline V gene (reference sequence). With V trimmed by 5 bases and J by 11 bases, 6 bases remained unmatched. Sequenced by immunoSEQ multiplex PCR; TCRdb stores in-frame clones only, minus some. The table shows about 30,000 clones, with roughly 80% occurring only once. The sample consisted of CD4+ or CD8+ T cells sorted from blood, taken in a trial of the OX40 agonist ivuxolimab. The chain has TRBV27 and TRBJ1-1, with TRBD1 matching 9 bases. The TCR comes from an adult with an advanced solid tumor such as melanoma, head and neck, liver or kidney cancer. The CDR3: CASSLRQGVAFF. DNA of the CDR3: TGTGCCAGCAGTCTCAGACAGGGGGTCGCTTTCTTT.